This T cell receptor (beta chain) derives from a study of T cells in Graves' hyperthyroidism and ophthalmopathy. Findings of the study overall: Among clonotypes expanded in thyroid above 0.001, most were also found in blood. Researchers report that a 13 V-J model separated ophthalmopathy from stable hyperthyroidism.

This clonotype occurred a few times. Its target is not known. Amplification of TCR beta CDR3 regions was performed using RNA transcripts as template. The HTBI primer set served for first-round RT-PCR of the TCR CDR3. One entry per CDR3 protein, called by TCRdb with MiXCR from the multiplex PCR reads. The table shows around 660,000 distinct CDR3 sequences, with 40% to 55% occurring only once. Lactation, pregnancy, other autoimmune disease or uncontrolled infection excluded patients. The sequenced material came from peripheral blood or thyroid tissue (not recorded which). This sequence was found in an adult man with Graves' disease, either hyperthyroidism or ophthalmopathy (not recorded which).

CDR3 in DNA: TGCGCCAGCAGCTTGGTTGGGGAACACGAGCAGTACTTC. Its translation is CASSLVGEHEQYF. This sequence joins TRBV5-1 and TRBJ2-7; D unclear. The germline CDR1 and CDR2 sequences are SGHRS and YFSETQ. V was shortened by 0 bases and J by 5 bases, with 9 bases between the two germline ends. This CDR3 contains 13 residues.